The 9 T cell receptor beta chains listed next were all sequenced from one sample in a study of beta chain features in type 1 diabetes. Findings and caveats of the study: For Type 1 diabetes patients, all four CD4+ subsets carried TCRB CDR3s that were moderately but significantly shorter.

As every portion of the isolated RNA was reverse transcribed, the sequencing read expressed TCRB transcripts. Using immunoSEQ multiplex PCR, the repertoire was profiled, and TCRdb retains in-frame clones only, with some absent. The profile shows approximately 70,000 clones, roughly 50% of them singletons. Which antigens these TCRs recognize remains unknown. The specimen sequenced was central memory CD4+ T cells from blood. These receptors were taken from a man aged 25-45 years with type 1 diabetes.

This chain links TRBV6-4 with TRBJ2-3, with 11 bases identical to TRBD2. J was trimmed by 5 bases and V by 6 bases; bases with no gene match: 1. This CDR3 region has 13 residues. Germline V gene sequence: CDR1 MRHNA, CDR2 SNTAGT. In DNA, the CDR3 is TGTGCCAGCAGCGGACTAGCGGGAGATACGCAGTATTTT. It is translated as CASSGLAGDTQYF.

This chain links TRBV4-2 with TRBJ1-1, with a possible D match to TRBD1 (5 bases). The CDR3 has 17 amino acids. Looked up from germline, CDR1 is LGHNA and CDR2 is YNFKEQ. The V end lost 0 bases, the J end lost 0 bases, and 14 bases lay between the germline ends. The CDR3 is CASSQEMRRGLNTEAFF. The DNA for the CDR3 is TGTGCCAGCAGCCAAGAGATGAGGCGGGGACTGAACACTGAAGCTTTCTTT.

The chain couples TRBV5-1 to TRBJ1-3; a weak D match, TRBD1 (5 bases). Looked up from germline, CDR1 is SGHRS and CDR2 is YFSETQ. V lost 4 bases, J lost 0 bases, and 17 bases lay in between. This CDR3 contains 17 residues. CDR3 DNA sequence: TGCGCCAGCAGCGAAGTACCGACAGACGACTCTGGAAACACCATATATTTT. Translation: CASSEVPTDDSGNTIYF.

A few counts support this clone. The chain has TRBV4-1 and TRBJ1-2; the D gene is possibly TRBD1 (6 bases). The CDR3 loop spans 14 amino acids. V was clipped by 1 base and J by 4 bases, with 10 bases between them. The V gene's germline CDR1 is MGHRA and CDR2 YSYEKL. This chain's CDR3 is CASSQAQGPYGYTF. CDR3 DNA: TGCGCCAGCAGCCAAGCACAGGGACCCTATGGCTACACCTTC.

V gene TRBV4-2 combines with J gene TRBJ2-3; TRBD2 matches 8 bases. V trimming: 2 bases; J trimming: 1 base; junction bases outside the gene matches: 8. CDR3 length: 17 residues. The germline V gene encodes CDR1 LGHNA and CDR2 YNFKEQ. Here the CDR3 reads CASSQTVTSGGTDTQYF. The CDR3 region has the DNA TGTGCCAGCAGCCAAACAGTAACTAGCGGAGGCACAGATACGCAGTATTTT.

CDR3 coding DNA: TGCAGCGTGACCCCCGGGACAGCCTACACTGAAGCTTTCTTT. Translating gives CSVTPGTAYTEAFF. The gene calls are TRBV29-1 and TRBJ1-1; 7 bases align to TRBD1. J lost 3 bases, V lost 6 bases, and 10 bases had no gene match. The germline CDR1 and CDR2 sequences are SQVTM and ANQGSEA. The length of the CDR3 is 14 residues.

This clone occurred a few times. This chain connects TRBV7-2 to TRBJ1-5, with TRBD1 as a possible D gene (6 bases). The V gene's germline CDR1 is SGHTA and CDR2 FQGNSA. The CDR3 totals 17 residues. The V end was cut by 5 bases, the J end by 0 bases, with 17 bases between. The CDR3 protein is CASSPMGAPYSNQPQHF. The DNA of the CDR3 is TGTGCCAGCAGCCCTATGGGGGCCCCTTATAGCAATCAGCCCCAGCATTTT.

This clone was seen just once. The V call is TRBV5-1, the J call TRBJ2-3; 9 nucleotides match TRBD2. Germline lookup yields CDR1 SGHRS and CDR2 YFSETQ. The V and J ends lost 1 base and 1 base, in that order; junction bases with no gene match: 4. The CDR3 runs 16 residues. The CDR3 reads CASSLKSSGGTDTQYF. CDR3 nucleotides: TGCGCCAGCAGCTTGAAGTCTAGCGGGGGCACAGATACGCAGTATTTT.

This clone has only a few counts. The gene calls are TRBV11-3 and TRBJ2-3, with TRBD2 identical over 8 bases. CDR1 and CDR2 from the germline V gene are SGHNT and YENEEA. Unmatched junction bases numbered 11, after V lost 6 bases and J lost 6 bases. The CDR3 totals 15 residues. The CDR3 loop is CASSWTSLWVDTQYF. The CDR3 nucleotides read TGTGCCAGCAGTTGGACTAGCCTCTGGGTCGATACGCAGTATTTT.